A selection of T cell receptor beta chains follows, all from one sample in a study of shared clonotypes between healthy human individuals. Sequencing used immunoSEQ multiplex PCR; TCRdb keeps in-frame clones, though not all of them. The sample contains fewer than 700,000 clones, 90% to 95% of which appear only once. Sequenced input: naive CD8+ T cells sorted from blood. The receptors originated from a woman aged 25 to 39 in good health. Each CDR3 is given with its conserved first and last residue. Fields, in order: clone size, D gene, J gene, V gene, CDR3 DNA, CDR3 protein. The D gene is left open where the match is weak. Size is omitted from some rows. Given values are once, few, many or a class for expanded clones.

size: NA
D: TRBD1
J: TRBJ1-4
V: TRBV4-1
DNA: TGCGCCAGCAGCGGTCCCGGGACAGGGGGCTTAGGAACTAATGAAAAACTGTTTTTT
CDR3: CASSGPGTGGLGTNEKLFF

size: once
D: TRBD2
J: TRBJ2-2
V: TRBV6-1
DNA: TGTGCCAGCAGTGCTTATAGCGGGAGGGGGACCGGGGAGCTGTTTTTT
CDR3: CASSAYSGRGTGELFF

size: NA
D: NA
J: TRBJ2-7
V: TRBV5-4
DNA: TGTGCCAGCAGCTTAGTTCAAGGGCCAGCCTACGAGCAGTACTTC
CDR3: CASSLVQGPAYEQYF

size: once
D: NA
J: TRBJ1-5
V: TRBV2
DNA: TGTGCCAGCAGTGATCAGGTGGCGAGCAATCAGCCCCAGCATTTT
CDR3: CASSDQVASNQPQHF

size: NA
D: NA
J: TRBJ2-1
V: TRBV4-1
DNA: TGCGCCAGCAGCCAAGGATCGGGGGCTTTGTACAATGAGCAGTTCTTC
CDR3: CASSQGSGALYNEQFF

size: NA
D: NA
J: TRBJ2-2
V: TRBV27
DNA: TGTGCCAGCAGTTTTAGTAGCACCGGGGAGCTGTTTTTT
CDR3: CASSFSSTGELFF

size: NA
D: NA
J: TRBJ1-1
V: TRBV25-1
DNA: TGTGCCAGCAGTGGCTGGCGGGGCCCTGAAGCTTTCTTT
CDR3: CASSGWRGPEAFF

size: once
D: TRBD1
J: TRBJ2-7
V: TRBV30
DNA: TGTGCCTGGAGTGTGATAGGGACAGGGGACGAGCAGTACTTC
CDR3: CAWSVIGTGDEQYF

size: NA
D: NA
J: TRBJ1-5
V: TRBV28
DNA: TGTGCCAGCAGTTTACTCCATATCAACAATCAGCCCCAGCATTTT
CDR3: CASSLLHINNQPQHF

size: NA
D: TRBD1
J: TRBJ2-7
V: TRBV4-1
DNA: TGCGCCAGCAGCCAAGAGGACAGGCCGAGCTCCTACGAGCAGTACTTC
CDR3: CASSQEDRPSSYEQYF

size: NA
D: TRBD1
J: TRBJ2-2
V: TRBV29-1
DNA: TGCAGCGTTGAAGAAACAGGGGCGAACACCGGGGAGCTGTTTTTT
CDR3: CSVEETGANTGELFF

size: NA
D: NA
J: TRBJ2-2
V: TRBV27
DNA: TGTGCCAGCAGTTTCGCGGCCGGGGAGCTGTTTTTT
CDR3: CASSFAAGELFF

size: NA
D: NA
J: TRBJ2-7
V: TRBV15
DNA: TGTGCCACCAGCAGAGATAGAGCTAGGTCCTACGAGCAGTACTTC
CDR3: CATSRDRARSYEQYF

size: NA
D: NA
J: TRBJ2-1
V: TRBV5-1
DNA: TGCGCCAGCAGCTTGGGGGTGGCCGGTAATAATGAGCAGTTCTTC
CDR3: CASSLGVAGNNEQFF

size: NA
D: NA
J: TRBJ2-1
V: TRBV19
DNA: TGTGCCAGTGCCCCGGGGCACTACAATGAGCAGTTCTTC
CDR3: CASAPGHYNEQFF

size: NA
D: NA
J: TRBJ1-5
V: TRBV28
DNA: TGTGCCAGCAGGCCTTCGGGCTTTAAATATAGCAATCAGCCCCAGCATTTT
CDR3: CASRPSGFKYSNQPQHF

size: NA
D: NA
J: TRBJ2-2
V: TRBV4-1
DNA: TGCGCCAGCAGCCCCGGTATCGTCAGGACCGGGGAGCTGTTTTTT
CDR3: CASSPGIVRTGELFF

size: NA
D: NA
J: TRBJ2-7
V: TRBV11-2
DNA: TGTGCCAGCAGCTTAGTATCCCGGATATACTCCTACGAGCAGTACTTC
CDR3: CASSLVSRIYSYEQYF

size: NA
D: NA
J: TRBJ2-5
V: TRBV5-6
DNA: TGTGCCAGCAGCCCGCTAGCACGGAGGGGCCAAGAGACCCAGTACTTC
CDR3: CASSPLARRGQETQYF

size: NA
D: NA
J: TRBJ2-5
V: TRBV29-1
DNA: TGCAGCGTCGAGGTTTACAGGGTTATGGAGACCCAGTACTTC
CDR3: CSVEVYRVMETQYF

size: once
D: NA
J: TRBJ2-3
V: TRBV6-6
DNA: TGTGCCAGCAGTTACATCCAGGGCCCAAGCACAGATACGCAGTATTTT
CDR3: CASSYIQGPSTDTQYF

size: NA
D: NA
J: TRBJ1-2
V: TRBV28
DNA: TGTGCCAGCAGTAAGGGTTATGGCTACACCTTC
CDR3: CASSKGYGYTF

size: once
D: NA
J: TRBJ2-7
V: TRBV27
DNA: TGTGCCAGCAGCCTACTTCCGGGTAGCTCCTACGAGCAGTACTTC
CDR3: CASSLLPGSSYEQYF

size: NA
D: TRBD2
J: TRBJ2-7
V: TRBV2
DNA: TGTGCCAGCAGTGAGGCGCTAGCGGGATTAGCCTACGAGCAGTACTTC
CDR3: CASSEALAGLAYEQYF

size: NA
D: NA
J: TRBJ2-3
V: TRBV9
DNA: TGTGCCAGCAGCGTAGTGGAAGGAAAATTCACAGATACGCAGTATTTT
CDR3: CASSVVEGKFTDTQYF

size: NA
D: NA
J: TRBJ2-7
V: TRBV9
DNA: TGTGCCAGCAGCGTAGGGCCTGTAGGGGATGAGCAGTACTTC
CDR3: CASSVGPVGDEQYF

size: NA
D: NA
J: TRBJ2-3
V: TRBV5-1
DNA: TGCGCCAGCAGCCCTGACCTGAGGAGCACAGATACGCAGTATTTT
CDR3: CASSPDLRSTDTQYF

size: NA
D: NA
J: TRBJ1-2
V: TRBV9
DNA: TGTGCCAGCAGCGCGGAGACAGCTTTGTTCTATGGCTACACCTTC
CDR3: CASSAETALFYGYTF

size: NA
D: TRBD2
J: TRBJ2-1
V: TRBV5-4
DNA: TGTGCCAGCAGCTCCGGGACTAGCGGGAGGTCCTCCTACAATGAGCAGTTCTTC
CDR3: CASSSGTSGRSSYNEQFF

size: NA
D: NA
J: TRBJ1-2
V: TRBV7-9
DNA: TGTGCCAGCAGCTCCCCCCGGAGGGATTTGGACTATGGCTACACCTTC
CDR3: CASSSPRRDLDYGYTF

size: NA
D: NA
J: TRBJ2-3
V: TRBV27
DNA: TGTGCCAGCAGACAAACCGTAGATACGCAGTATTTT
CDR3: CASRQTVDTQYF

size: NA
D: NA
J: TRBJ1-5
V: TRBV6-1
DNA: TGTGCCAGCAGTGAAGCCCCGAACGGGATAAATCAGCCCCAGCATTTT
CDR3: CASSEAPNGINQPQHF

size: NA
D: TRBD1
J: TRBJ2-5
V: TRBV27
DNA: TGTGCCAGCTGGACAGGGGGTTCAGAGACCCAGTACTTC
CDR3: CASWTGGSETQYF

size: NA
D: TRBD1
J: TRBJ1-5
V: TRBV5-6
DNA: TGTGCCAGCAGCTTGGAGGGACAGGGGTTGGATCAGCCCCAGCATTTT
CDR3: CASSLEGQGLDQPQHF

size: NA
D: NA
J: TRBJ2-5
V: TRBV14
DNA: TGTGCCAGCAGCGAAACAGGACTACACGGAGAGACCCAGTACTTC
CDR3: CASSETGLHGETQYF

size: NA
D: TRBD1
J: TRBJ2-1
V: TRBV5-1
DNA: TGCGCCAGCAGCATCAGGGGGCCGGCGTACAATGAGCAGTTCTTC
CDR3: CASSIRGPAYNEQFF

size: NA
D: NA
J: TRBJ1-5
V: TRBV7-8
DNA: TGTGCCAGCAGCTTGTCTCTCGCCAGCCCCCAGCATTTT
CDR3: CASSLSLASPQHF

size: NA
D: TRBD1
J: TRBJ2-7
V: TRBV27
DNA: TGTGCCAGCAGTTCGGTAGGGACAGGGATCTCCTACGAGCAGTACTTC
CDR3: CASSSVGTGISYEQYF

size: NA
D: TRBD2
J: TRBJ2-7
V: TRBV2
DNA: TGTGCCAGCAGTTCAGGAAGACTAGCGGGGGCTCGTGAGCAGTACTTC
CDR3: CASSSGRLAGAREQYF

size: NA
D: NA
J: TRBJ2-3
V: TRBV5-4
DNA: TGTGCCAGCAGCTATAGTCAGGGGACAGATACGCAGTATTTT
CDR3: CASSYSQGTDTQYF

size: NA
D: TRBD2
J: TRBJ2-1
V: TRBV19
DNA: TGTGCCAGTAGTATAATTGCGGGAGGCAATGAGCAGTTCTTC
CDR3: CASSIIAGGNEQFF

size: once
D: TRBD2
J: TRBJ2-7
V: TRBV9
DNA: TGTGCCAGCAGCGTAGGGGCGGGAGTGACCTACGAGCAGTACTTC
CDR3: CASSVGAGVTYEQYF

size: NA
D: TRBD2
J: TRBJ2-2
V: TRBV7-3
DNA: TGTGCCAGCAGCTTGGGGACTAGCGCCGGGGAGCTGTTTTTT
CDR3: CASSLGTSAGELFF

size: NA
D: NA
J: TRBJ2-7
V: TRBV13
DNA: TGTGCCAGCAGTCCGCTAGCGATGTCGGGCGAGCAGTACTTC
CDR3: CASSPLAMSGEQYF

size: NA
D: NA
J: TRBJ2-1
V: TRBV7-6
DNA: TGTGCCAGCAGCTTAGACGCAAGGGCGGGAAGGTTAACGAATGAGCAGTTCTTC
CDR3: CASSLDARAGRLTNEQFF

size: NA
D: TRBD2
J: TRBJ2-2
V: TRBV7-9
DNA: TGTGCCAGCAGCCGCCAGCTAGCGGGGCATTTGAACACCGGGGAGCTGTTTTTT
CDR3: CASSRQLAGHLNTGELFF

size: NA
D: NA
J: TRBJ2-7
V: TRBV19
DNA: TGTGCCAGTAGGATAGCGGTCGCCGCCTACGAGCAGTACTTC
CDR3: CASRIAVAAYEQYF

size: NA
D: NA
J: TRBJ2-1
V: TRBV28
DNA: TGTGCCAGCAGTGGGAGCACGGCTGAGCAGTTCTTC
CDR3: CASSGSTAEQFF

size: NA
D: NA
J: TRBJ2-7
V: TRBV28
DNA: TGTGCCAGCAGTTTACTAAAGGGGGTATACGAGCAGTACTTC
CDR3: CASSLLKGVYEQYF

size: NA
D: NA
J: TRBJ1-2
V: TRBV28
DNA: TGTGCCAGCAGTTTAGGGCTTGTGGGGAACCACTATGGCTACACCTTC
CDR3: CASSLGLVGNHYGYTF

size: NA
D: TRBD1
J: TRBJ1-4
V: TRBV7-8
DNA: TGTGCCAGCAGCTCCCGTCGGACAGGGGGCGATGAAAAACTGTTTTTT
CDR3: CASSSRRTGGDEKLFF

size: NA
D: NA
J: TRBJ1-2
V: TRBV7-9
DNA: TGTGCCGGACGTGGGGCCCATGGCTACACCTTC
CDR3: CAGRGAHGYTF

size: NA
D: NA
J: TRBJ1-1
V: TRBV9
DNA: TGTGCCAGCAGCGTATTATCGGACAGTGAAGCTTTCTTT
CDR3: CASSVLSDSEAFF

size: NA
D: NA
J: TRBJ1-4
V: TRBV7-6
DNA: TGTGCCAGCAGCTCCACGATTGGGGAAGGAATTGGCGAAAAACTGTTTTTT
CDR3: CASSSTIGEGIGEKLFF

size: NA
D: TRBD2
J: TRBJ2-1
V: TRBV28
DNA: TGTGCCAGCAGTTTCTGGAGGGAGGGCCTCGGTTCGGATGAGCAGTTCTTC
CDR3: CASSFWREGLGSDEQFF